The TCR beta chain described here comes from a study of T-cell reconstitution after alpha-beta-depleted transplantation in children. Study-wide findings and caveats: The main origin of T-cell counts and diversity one year after transplant was newly produced T cells. Approximately two months post-transplant, alpha-beta T cells reportedly originated from several hundred expanded graft clones.

The CDR3 length is 15 residues. V was trimmed by 5 bases and J by 0 bases, leaving 12 bases between them. Unique molecular identifiers were used to barcode this TCRbeta library. A single record per CDR3 protein comes from TCRdb applying MiXCR to the PCR reads. The sample gives some 840,000 distinct CDR3 sequences, under 20% of which show up once; approximately 5% is in the top ten. This clonotype came up a few times. Its cognate antigen is unknown. The chain employs TRBV12-3 or TRBV12-4 and TRBJ2-3; D remains unclear. Sequencing used PBMCs, mostly from graft donor cells, obtained 360 days after TCRalphabeta/CD19-depleted stem cell transplant. The origin of this receptor is a male patient aged 10-17 years who had a stem cell transplant for acute lymphoblastic leukemia, so the T cells may come from the graft donor. The CDR3 nucleotides are TGTGCCAGCAGTAAGTGGCAGTCAAGCACAGATACGCAGTATTTT. Protein: CASSKWQSSTDTQYF.